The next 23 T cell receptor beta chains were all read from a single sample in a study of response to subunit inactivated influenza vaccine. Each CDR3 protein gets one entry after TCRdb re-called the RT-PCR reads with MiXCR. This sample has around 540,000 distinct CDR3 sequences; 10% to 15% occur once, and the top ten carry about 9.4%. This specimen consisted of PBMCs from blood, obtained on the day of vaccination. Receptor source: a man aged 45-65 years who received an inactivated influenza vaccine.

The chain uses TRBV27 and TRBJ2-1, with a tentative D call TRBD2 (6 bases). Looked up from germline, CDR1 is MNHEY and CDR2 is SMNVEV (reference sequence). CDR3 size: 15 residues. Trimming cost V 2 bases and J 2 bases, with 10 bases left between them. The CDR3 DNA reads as TGTGCCAGCAGTTTACCGGGACTCCCCTACAATGAGCAGTTCTTC. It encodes CASSLPGLPYNEQFF.

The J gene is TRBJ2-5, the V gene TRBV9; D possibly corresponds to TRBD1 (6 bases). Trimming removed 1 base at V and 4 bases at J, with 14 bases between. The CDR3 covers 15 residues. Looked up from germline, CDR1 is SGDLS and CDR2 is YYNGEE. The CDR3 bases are TGTGCCAGCAGCGTACAGCCAGGGGCGAGAGAGACCCAGTACTTC. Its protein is CASSVQPGARETQYF.

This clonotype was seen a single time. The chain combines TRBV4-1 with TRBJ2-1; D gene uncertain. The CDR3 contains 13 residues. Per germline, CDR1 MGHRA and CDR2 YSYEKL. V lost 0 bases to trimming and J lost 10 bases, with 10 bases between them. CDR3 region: CASSQDLGTEQFF. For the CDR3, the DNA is TGCGCCAGCAGCCAAGATCTTGGTACCGAGCAGTTCTTC.

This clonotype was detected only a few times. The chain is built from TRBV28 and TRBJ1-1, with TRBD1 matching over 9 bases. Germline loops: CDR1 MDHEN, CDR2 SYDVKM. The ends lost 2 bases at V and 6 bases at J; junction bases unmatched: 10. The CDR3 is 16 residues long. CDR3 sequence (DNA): TGTGCCAGCAGTTTAGTCCCGGGACAGGGCCGCGCTGAAGCTTTCTTT. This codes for CASSLVPGQGRAEAFF.

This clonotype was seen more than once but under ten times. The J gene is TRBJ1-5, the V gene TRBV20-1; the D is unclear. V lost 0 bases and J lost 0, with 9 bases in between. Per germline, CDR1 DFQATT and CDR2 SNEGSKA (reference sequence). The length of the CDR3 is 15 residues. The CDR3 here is CSARDLGYSNQPQHF. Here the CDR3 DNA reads TGCAGTGCTAGAGATTTAGGTTATAGCAATCAGCCCCAGCATTTT.

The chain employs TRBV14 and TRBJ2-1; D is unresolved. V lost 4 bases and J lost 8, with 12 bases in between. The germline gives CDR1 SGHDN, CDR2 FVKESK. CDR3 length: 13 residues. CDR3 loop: CASSLLGVHEQFF. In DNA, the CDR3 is TGTGCCAGCAGCCTCCTGGGCGTGCATGAGCAGTTCTTC.

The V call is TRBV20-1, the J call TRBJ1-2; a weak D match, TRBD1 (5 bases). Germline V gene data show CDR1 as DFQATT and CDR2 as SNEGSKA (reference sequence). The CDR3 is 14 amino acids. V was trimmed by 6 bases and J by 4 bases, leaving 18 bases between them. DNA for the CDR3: TGCAGTGCCCAACCGCCGGGGGGGAGCTATGGCTACACCTTC. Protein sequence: CSAQPPGGSYGYTF.

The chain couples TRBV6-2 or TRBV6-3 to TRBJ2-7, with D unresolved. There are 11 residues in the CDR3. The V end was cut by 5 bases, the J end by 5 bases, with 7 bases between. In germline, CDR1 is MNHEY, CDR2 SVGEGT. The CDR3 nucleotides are TGTGCCAGCAGTCACGCCCACGAGCAGTACTTC. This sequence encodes CASSHAHEQYF.

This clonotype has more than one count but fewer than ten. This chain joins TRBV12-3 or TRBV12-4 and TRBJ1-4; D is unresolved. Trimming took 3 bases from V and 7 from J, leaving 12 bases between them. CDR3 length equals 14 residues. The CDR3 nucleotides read TGTGCCAGCAGTTTGAGACGTCGGGGTGAAAAACTGTTTTTT. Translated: CASSLRRRGEKLFF.

CDR3 in amino acids: CASSSRQGILTDTQYF. CDR3 coding DNA: TGTGCCAGCAGTTCCCGACAGGGTATCCTTACAGATACGCAGTATTTT. The genes are TRBV6-2 or TRBV6-3 and TRBJ2-3; TRBD1 aligns across 7 bases. Germline V gene data show CDR1 as MNHEY and CDR2 as SVGEGT. This CDR3 comprises 16 residues. The J segment lost 3 bases and the V segment lost 4 bases, leaving 10 bases of the junction unmatched.

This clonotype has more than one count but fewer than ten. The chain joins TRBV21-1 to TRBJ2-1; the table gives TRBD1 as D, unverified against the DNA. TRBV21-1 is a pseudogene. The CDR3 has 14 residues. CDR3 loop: CASTTGGMYNEQFF. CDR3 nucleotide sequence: TGTGCCAGCACCACGGGGGGCATGTACAATGAGCAGTTCTTC.

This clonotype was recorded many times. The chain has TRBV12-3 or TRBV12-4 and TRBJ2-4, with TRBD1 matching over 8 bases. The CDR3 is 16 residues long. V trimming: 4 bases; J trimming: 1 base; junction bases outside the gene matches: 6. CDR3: CASSSQGAYAKNIQYF. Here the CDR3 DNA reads TGTGCCAGCAGTTCCCAGGGGGCGTATGCCAAAAACATTCAGTACTTC.

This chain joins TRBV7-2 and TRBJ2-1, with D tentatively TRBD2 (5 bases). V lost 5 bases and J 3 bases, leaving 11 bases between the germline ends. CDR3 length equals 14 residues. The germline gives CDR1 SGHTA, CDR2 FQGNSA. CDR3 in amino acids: CASSGGRVYNEQFF. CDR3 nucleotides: TGTGCCAGCAGCGGCGGGCGGGTCTACAATGAGCAGTTCTTC.

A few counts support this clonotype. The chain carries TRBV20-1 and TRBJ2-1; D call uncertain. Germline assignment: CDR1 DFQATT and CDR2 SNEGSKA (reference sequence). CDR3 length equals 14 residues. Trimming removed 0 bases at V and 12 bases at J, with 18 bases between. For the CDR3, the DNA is TGCAGTGCTAGAGAGCCTTTATCTCTGGGTGGGCAGTTCTTC. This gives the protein CSAREPLSLGGQFF.

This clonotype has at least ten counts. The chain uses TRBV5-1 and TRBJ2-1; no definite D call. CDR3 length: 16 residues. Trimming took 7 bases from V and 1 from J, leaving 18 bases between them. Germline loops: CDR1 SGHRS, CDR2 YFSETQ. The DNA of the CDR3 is TGCGCCAGCGCCCCTTGGAAGGAAATGTCCTACAATGAGCAGTTCTTC. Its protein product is CASAPWKEMSYNEQFF.

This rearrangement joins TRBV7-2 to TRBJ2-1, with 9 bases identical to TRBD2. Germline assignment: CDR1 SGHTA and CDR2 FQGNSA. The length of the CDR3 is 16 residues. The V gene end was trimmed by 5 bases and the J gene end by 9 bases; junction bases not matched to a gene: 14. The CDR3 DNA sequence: TGTGCCAGCAGCCCCTATACGGGACTAGCATATGGTGAGCAGTTCTTC. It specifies CASSPYTGLAYGEQFF.

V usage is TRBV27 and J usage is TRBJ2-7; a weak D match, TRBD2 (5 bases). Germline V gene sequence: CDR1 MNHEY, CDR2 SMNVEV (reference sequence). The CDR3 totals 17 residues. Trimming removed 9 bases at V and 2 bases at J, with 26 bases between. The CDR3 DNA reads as TGTGCCAGTTCTCCTCTTTACGGGGTGTTTGGACCCTACGAGCAGTACTTC. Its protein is CASSPLYGVFGPYEQYF.

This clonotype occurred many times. The DNA for the CDR3 is TGTGCCAGCAGTGCCTGGCAACTCGAGGAACAAGAGACCCAGTACTTC. This codes for CASSAWQLEEQETQYF. V is TRBV2 and J is TRBJ2-5; D gene ambiguous. V was shortened by 4 bases and J by 2 bases, with 17 bases between the two germline ends. CDR1 is SNHLY and CDR2 is FYNNEI in the germline V gene. The CDR3 runs to 16 residues. The variable domain in full, with the rest retrieved from reference TRBV2 and TRBJ2-5, is EPEVTQTPSHQVTQMGQEVILRCVPISNHLYFYWYRQILGQKVEFLVSFYNNEISEKSEIFDDQFSVERPDGSNFTLKIRSTKLEDSAMYFCASSAWQLEEQETQYFGPGTRLLVL.

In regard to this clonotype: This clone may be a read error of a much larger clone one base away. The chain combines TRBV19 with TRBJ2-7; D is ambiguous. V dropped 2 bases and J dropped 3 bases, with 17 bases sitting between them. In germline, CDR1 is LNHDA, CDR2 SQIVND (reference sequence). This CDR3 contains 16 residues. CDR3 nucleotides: TGTGCCAGTAGTATAACGACTTCTCTCTACAACTACGAGCAGTACTTC. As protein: CASSITTSLYNYEQYF.

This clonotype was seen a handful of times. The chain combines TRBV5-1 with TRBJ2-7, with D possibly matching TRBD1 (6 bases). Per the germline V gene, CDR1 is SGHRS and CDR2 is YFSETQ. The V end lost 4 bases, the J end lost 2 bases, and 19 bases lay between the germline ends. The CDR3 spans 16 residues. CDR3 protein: CASSLGGGQGTYEQYF. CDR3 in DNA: TGCGCCAGCAGCCTTGGGGGTGGGCAGGGGACCTACGAGCAGTACTTC.

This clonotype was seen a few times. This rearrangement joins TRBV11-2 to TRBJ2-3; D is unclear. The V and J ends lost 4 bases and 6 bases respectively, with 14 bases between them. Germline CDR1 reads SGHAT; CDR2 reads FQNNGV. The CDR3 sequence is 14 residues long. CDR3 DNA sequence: TGTGCCAGCAGCTCCAATAGACGGCCCGATACGCAGTATTTT. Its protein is CASSSNRRPDTQYF.

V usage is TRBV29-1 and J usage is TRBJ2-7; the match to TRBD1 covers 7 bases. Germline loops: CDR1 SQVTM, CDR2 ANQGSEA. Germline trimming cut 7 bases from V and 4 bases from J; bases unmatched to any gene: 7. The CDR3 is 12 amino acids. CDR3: CSAGDSKYEQYF. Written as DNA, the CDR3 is TGCAGCGCTGGGGACAGCAAATACGAGCAGTACTTC.

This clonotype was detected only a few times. CDR3 bases: TGTGCCATCAGTGAGTCTAGCGGGAGGTCCTACAATGAGCAGTTCTTC. This codes for CAISESSGRSYNEQFF. This rearrangement joins TRBV10-3 to TRBJ2-1, with 10 bases aligning to TRBD2. CDR3 length equals 16 residues. V lost 0 bases to trimming and J lost 1 base; unmatched junction nucleotides: 0. Germline CDR1 ENHRY, CDR2 SYGVKD.